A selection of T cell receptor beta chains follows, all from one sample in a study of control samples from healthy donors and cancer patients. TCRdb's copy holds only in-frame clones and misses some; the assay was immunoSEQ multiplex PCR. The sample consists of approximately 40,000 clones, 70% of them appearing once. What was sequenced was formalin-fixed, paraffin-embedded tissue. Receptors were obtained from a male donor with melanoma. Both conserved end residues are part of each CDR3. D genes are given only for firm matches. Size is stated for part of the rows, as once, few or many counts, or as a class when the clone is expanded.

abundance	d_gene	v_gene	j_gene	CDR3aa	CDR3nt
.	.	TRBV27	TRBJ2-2	CASSFAGLGELFF	TGTGCCAGCAGTTTCGCGGGTCTCGGGGAGCTGTTTTTT
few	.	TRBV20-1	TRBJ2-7	CSAKKTDEQYF	TGCAGTGCTAAGAAGACCGACGAGCAGTACTTC
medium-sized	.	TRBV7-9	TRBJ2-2	CASSIRQFTGELFF	TGTGCCAGCAGCATCAGACAGTTCACCGGGGAGCTGTTTTTT
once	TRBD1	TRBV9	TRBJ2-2	CASSITDRGFTGELFF	TGTGCCAGCAGCATAACGGACAGGGGGTTCACCGGGGAGCTGTTTTTT
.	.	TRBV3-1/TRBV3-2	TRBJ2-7	CASRQDVSYEQYF	TGTGCCAGCAGACAGGATGTTTCCTACGAGCAGTACTTC
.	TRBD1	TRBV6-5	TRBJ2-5	CASSLQGAGETQYF	TGTGCCAGCAGCCTACAGGGGGCAGGAGAGACCCAGTACTTC
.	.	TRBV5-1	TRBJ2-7	CASSSGNTYEQYF	TGCGCCAGCAGCTCGGGAAATACCTACGAGCAGTACTTC
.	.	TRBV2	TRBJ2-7	CASRTRAGYEQYF	TGTGCCAGCAGGACCCGGGCTGGCTACGAGCAGTACTTC
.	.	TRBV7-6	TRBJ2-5	CASSHPSGRGVRETQYF	TGTGCCAGCAGCCACCCGTCGGGCAGGGGAGTGAGGGAGACCCAGTACTTC
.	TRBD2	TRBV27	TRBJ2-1	CASSSARGGAYNEQFF	TGTGCCAGCAGTTCTGCCCGGGGGGGGGCCTACAATGAGCAGTTCTTC
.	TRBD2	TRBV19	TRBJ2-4	CASSRRTSGPDKNIQYF	TGTGCCAGTAGCCGCCGGACTAGCGGCCCAGACAAAAACATTCAGTACTTC
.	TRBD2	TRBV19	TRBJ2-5	CASSITGTSQQTQYF	TGTGCCAGTAGTATTACCGGGACTAGCCAGCAGACCCAGTACTTC
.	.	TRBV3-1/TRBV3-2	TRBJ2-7	CASSQVEGEQYF	TGTGCCAGCAGCCAAGTAGAGGGCGAGCAGTACTTC
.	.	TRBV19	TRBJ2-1	CASSIDSGLEQFF	TGTGCCAGTAGTATAGACAGTGGACTTGAGCAGTTCTTC
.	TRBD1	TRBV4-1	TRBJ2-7	CASSQVTGGGRYEQYF	TGCGCCAGCAGCCAGGTGACAGGGGGCGGGCGTTACGAGCAGTACTTC
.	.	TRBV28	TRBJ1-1	CASSFTGRTEAFF	TGTGCCAGCAGTTTTACAGGGCGGACTGAAGCTTTCTTT
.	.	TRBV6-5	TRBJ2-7	CASSYMGSSYEQYF	TGTGCCAGCAGTTACATGGGCAGCTCCTACGAGCAGTACTTC
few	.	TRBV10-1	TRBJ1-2	CASSEFRLTGYTF	TGCGCCAGCAGTGAGTTTAGGCTAACTGGCTACACCTTC
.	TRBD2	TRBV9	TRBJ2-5	CASSVLAGLFGETQYF	TGTGCCAGCAGCGTACTAGCGGGACTTTTCGGAGAGACCCAGTACTTC
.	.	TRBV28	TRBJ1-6	CASNLGTVGRSPLHF	TGTGCCAGTAACCTCGGGACCGTAGGGCGGTCACCCCTCCACTTT
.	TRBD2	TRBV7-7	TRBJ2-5	CASSPGGGETQYF	TGTGCTAGCAGTCCGGGAGGGGGAGAGACCCAGTACTTC
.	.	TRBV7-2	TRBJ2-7	CASSLVIEEATSYEQYF	TGTGCCAGCAGCTTAGTTATTGAAGAGGCCACCTCCTACGAGCAGTACTTC
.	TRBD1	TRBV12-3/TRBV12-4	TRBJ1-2	CASNRTGDYGYTF	TGTGCCAGCAATCGGACAGGGGACTATGGCTACACCTTC
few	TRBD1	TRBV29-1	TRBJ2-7	CSATGGPYEQYF	TGCAGCGCCACAGGGGGGCCCTACGAGCAGTACTTC
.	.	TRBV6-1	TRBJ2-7	CASSEVDFGQYEQYF	TGTGCCAGCAGTGAAGTGGACTTCGGCCAGTACGAGCAGTACTTC
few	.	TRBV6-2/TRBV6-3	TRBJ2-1	CASSYSPLAKYNEQFF	TGTGCCAGCAGTTACTCGCCGCTAGCGAAGTACAATGAGCAGTTCTTC
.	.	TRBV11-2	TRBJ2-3	CASSPRGGQTDTQYF	TGTGCCAGCAGCCCTCGTGGGGGGCAAACAGATACGCAGTATTTT
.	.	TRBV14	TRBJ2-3	CASSQEDYTQYF	TGTGCCAGCAGCCAAGAGGACTATACGCAGTATTTT
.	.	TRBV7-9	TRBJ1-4	CASSSRGEKLFF	TGTGCCAGCAGCTCTCGCGGTGAAAAACTGTTTTTT
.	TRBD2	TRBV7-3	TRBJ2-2	CASNAGLAANTGELFF	TGTGCCAGCAACGCGGGACTAGCGGCGAACACCGGGGAGCTGTTTTTT
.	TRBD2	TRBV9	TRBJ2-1	CASRYGRPSTNEQFF	TGTGCCAGCAGGTACGGGAGGCCCTCAACGAATGAGCAGTTCTTC
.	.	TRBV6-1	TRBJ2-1	CASSAVGGLSYNEQFF	TGTGCCAGCAGTGCCGTCGGGGGCCTTTCCTACAATGAGCAGTTCTTC
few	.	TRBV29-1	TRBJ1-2	CSVEDRSSPPYSYGYTF	TGCAGCGTTGAAGATCGGAGCAGTCCGCCTTACAGCTATGGCTACACCTTC
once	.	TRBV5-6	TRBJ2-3	CASSLKRLTDTQYF	TGTGCCAGCAGCTTGAAGCGGCTCACAGATACGCAGTATTTT
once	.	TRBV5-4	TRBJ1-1	CASSPDSVTEAFF	TGTGCCAGCAGCCCGGACAGTGTGACTGAAGCTTTCTTT
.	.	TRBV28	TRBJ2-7	CASRPGGAYEQYF	TGTGCCAGCAGACCCGGGGGAGCCTACGAGCAGTACTTC
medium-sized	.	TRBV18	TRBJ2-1	CASSPPRGDRVF	TGTGCCAGCTCACCACCGAGGGGGGATAGGGTCTTC
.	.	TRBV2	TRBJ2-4	CASSVPAKNIQYF	TGTGCCAGCAGTGTACCAGCCAAAAACATTCAGTACTTC
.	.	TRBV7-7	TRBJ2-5	CASSFRESTGTQYF	TGTGCTAGCAGCTTTCGGGAGTCCACAGGGACCCAGTACTTC
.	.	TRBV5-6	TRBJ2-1	CASSETSNPYNEQFF	TGTGCCAGCAGCGAAACTAGTAACCCCTACAATGAGCAGTTCTTC
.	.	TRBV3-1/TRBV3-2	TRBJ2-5	CASSPEQETQYF	TGTGCCAGCAGCCCAGAGCAAGAGACCCAGTACTTC